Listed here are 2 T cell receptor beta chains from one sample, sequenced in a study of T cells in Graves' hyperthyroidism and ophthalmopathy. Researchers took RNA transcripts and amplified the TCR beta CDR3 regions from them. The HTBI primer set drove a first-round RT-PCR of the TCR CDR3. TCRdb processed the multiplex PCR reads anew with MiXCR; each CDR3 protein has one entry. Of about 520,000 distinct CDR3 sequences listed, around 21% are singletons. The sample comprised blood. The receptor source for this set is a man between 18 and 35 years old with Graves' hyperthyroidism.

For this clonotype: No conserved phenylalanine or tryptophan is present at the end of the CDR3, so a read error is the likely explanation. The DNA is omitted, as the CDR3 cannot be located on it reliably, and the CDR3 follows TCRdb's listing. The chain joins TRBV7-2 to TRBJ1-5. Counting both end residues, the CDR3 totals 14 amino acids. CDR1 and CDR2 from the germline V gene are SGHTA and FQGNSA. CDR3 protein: CASSSLGSFQPQQL.

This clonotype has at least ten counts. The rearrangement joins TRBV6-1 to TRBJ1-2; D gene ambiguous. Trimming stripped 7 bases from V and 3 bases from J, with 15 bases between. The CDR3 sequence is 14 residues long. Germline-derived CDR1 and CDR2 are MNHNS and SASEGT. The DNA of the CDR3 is TGTGCCAGCACTGAGACCGCCGGAGACTATGGCTACACCTTC. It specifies CASTETAGDYGYTF.